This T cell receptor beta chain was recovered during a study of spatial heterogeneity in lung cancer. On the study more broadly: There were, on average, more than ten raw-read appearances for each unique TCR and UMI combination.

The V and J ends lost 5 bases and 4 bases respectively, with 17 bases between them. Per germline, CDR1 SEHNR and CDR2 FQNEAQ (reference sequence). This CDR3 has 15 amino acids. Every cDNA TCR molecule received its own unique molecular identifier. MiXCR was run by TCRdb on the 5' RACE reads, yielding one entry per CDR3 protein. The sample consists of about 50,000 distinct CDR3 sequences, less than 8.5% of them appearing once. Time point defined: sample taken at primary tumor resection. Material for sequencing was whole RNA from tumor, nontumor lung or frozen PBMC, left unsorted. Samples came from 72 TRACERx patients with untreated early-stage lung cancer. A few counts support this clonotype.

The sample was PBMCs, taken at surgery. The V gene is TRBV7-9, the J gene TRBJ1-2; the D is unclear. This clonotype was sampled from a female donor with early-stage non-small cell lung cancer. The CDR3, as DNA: TGTGCCAGCAGCCCCCGGGGAGGTGCCTTCTATGGCTACACCTTC. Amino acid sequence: CASSPRGGAFYGYTF.